The 17 T cell receptor beta chains reported below all come from one sample, sequenced in a study of cytomegalovirus exposure and HLA in healthy donors. Method: immunoSEQ multiplex PCR; TCRdb's copy keeps in-frame clones and lacks some. The sample lists 150,000 to 200,000 clones, around nine tenths occurring once. Material for sequencing was PBMCs. The receptor source for this set is a woman between 18 and 29 years old in good health and CMV-seropositive.

The J gene is TRBJ2-1, the V gene TRBV6-5; maybe TRBD1 (6 bases). Germline V gene sequence: CDR1 MNHEY, CDR2 SVGAGI. CDR3 length: 14 residues. V was pared by 6 bases and J by 5 bases, with 14 bases between. Here the CDR3 DNA reads TGTGCCAGCAGAGACGGACAGTTCAACAATGAGCAGTTCTTC. Residues: CASRDGQFNNEQFF.

V is TRBV6-6 and J is TRBJ2-7, with TRBD2 identical over 11 bases. Germline V CDR1 and CDR2: MNHNY, SVGAGI (reference sequence). J gave up 5 bases and V 4 bases, and 4 bases lay outside the gene matches. The CDR3 totals 14 residues. In DNA form, the CDR3 reads TGTGCCAGCAGTTCCGGGACTAGCGGAAACGAGCAGTACTTC. Translation gives CASSSGTSGNEQYF.

This clone was picked up a small number of times. The chain links TRBV9 to TRBJ2-7; 10 bases are shared with TRBD1. The V gene end was trimmed by 0 bases and the J gene end by 2 bases; junction bases not matched to a gene: 2. This CDR3 comprises 15 residues. Germline values: CDR1 SGDLS, CDR2 YYNGEE. The CDR3 loop reads CASSVGDRGTYEQYF. Written as DNA, the CDR3 is TGTGCCAGCAGCGTAGGGGACAGGGGAACCTACGAGCAGTACTTC.

DNA of the CDR3: TGTGCCAGTAGTATTTACGGACAGGGACCTACTGAAGCTTTCTTT. It is translated as CASSIYGQGPTEAFF. The chain couples TRBV19 to TRBJ1-1; 8 bases agree with TRBD1. This CDR3 comprises 15 residues. Germline V gene sequence: CDR1 LNHDA, CDR2 SQIVND (reference sequence). J gave up 5 bases and V 3 bases, and 8 bases lay outside the gene matches.

This rearrangement joins TRBV15 to TRBJ2-5, with 7 bases that match TRBD2. This CDR3 is 15 amino acids long. The germline gives CDR1 LNHNV, CDR2 YYDKDF (reference sequence). V lost 0 bases to trimming and J lost 4 bases; unmatched junction nucleotides: 5. The CDR3 loop is CATSRDLAEGETQYF. CDR3 nucleotides: TGTGCCACCAGCAGAGATCTAGCGGAGGGAGAGACCCAGTACTTC.

This clone has just one count. This chain links TRBV19 with TRBJ2-5, with 10 bases fitting TRBD2. V shed 3 bases, J shed 5 bases, and the junction held 15 bases outside the gene matches. The CDR3 totals 18 residues. CDR1 LNHDA and CDR2 SQIVND come from the germline V gene (reference sequence). The CDR3 spells CASSISLVASGSWETQYF. The CDR3 coding sequence is TGTGCCAGTAGTATTAGTCTGGTCGCTAGCGGGAGTTGGGAGACCCAGTACTTC.

The V gene is TRBV15, the J gene TRBJ1-1; 7 positions match TRBD1. V dropped 5 bases and J dropped 5; count of bases not matched to a gene: 11. This CDR3 has 15 residues. The germline V gene has CDR1 LNHNV and CDR2 YYDKDF (reference sequence). The CDR3 sequence is CATSGRDSWKTEAFF. Written as DNA, the CDR3 is TGTGCCACCAGCGGCCGGGACAGTTGGAAGACTGAAGCTTTCTTT.

The rearrangement uses TRBV5-1 and TRBJ1-1; D ambiguous. CDR3 length equals 15 residues. Germline lookup yields CDR1 SGHRS and CDR2 YFSETQ. V was clipped by 0 bases and J by 0 bases, with 9 bases between them. DNA of the CDR3: TGCGCCAGCAGCTTGGTTGAGGAGATGAACACTGAAGCTTTCTTT. It is translated as CASSLVEEMNTEAFF.

The chain has TRBV7-9 and TRBJ2-7, with D perhaps matching TRBD1 (5 bases). Germline V gene sequence: CDR1 SEHNR, CDR2 FQNEAQ (reference sequence). The CDR3 runs 13 residues. The germline V and J ends were trimmed by 1 base and 5 bases, with 9 bases remaining between them. As DNA, the CDR3 is TGTGCCAGCAGCTTAGGGTCCAGGGACGAGCAGTACTTC. It translates to CASSLGSRDEQYF.

The chain employs TRBV29-1 and TRBJ2-1; 9 bases are a match to TRBD2. Losses at the gene ends were 7 bases for V and 5 bases for J; bases not matched to a gene: 6. The CDR3 is 13 amino acids. Per the germline V gene, CDR1 is SQVTM and CDR2 is ANQGSEA. CDR3 residues: CSAPSGVDNEQFF. CDR3 DNA: TGCAGCGCCCCTAGCGGGGTCGACAATGAGCAGTTCTTC.

V gene TRBV4-3 combines with J gene TRBJ2-4, with a possible D match to TRBD2 (5 bases). V dropped 2 bases and J dropped 0 bases, with 17 bases sitting between them. Germline CDR1 reads LGHNA; CDR2 reads YSLEER. The CDR3 is made up of 18 amino acids. This CDR3 reads CASSQSQPGGLAKNIQYF. DNA for the CDR3: TGCGCCAGCAGCCAATCTCAGCCTGGCGGGCTAGCCAAAAACATTCAGTACTTC.

This chain links TRBV29-1 with TRBJ1-1; D is undetermined. CDR1 and CDR2 (germline): SQVTM, ANQGSEA. The germline V and J ends were trimmed by 4 bases and 2 bases, with 14 bases remaining between them. The CDR3 spans 14 residues. CDR3 residues: CSVVIRTRNTEAFF. CDR3 nucleotide sequence: TGCAGCGTTGTCATACGCACGCGAAACACTGAAGCTTTCTTT.

The chain is built from TRBV11-2 and TRBJ2-3, with 12 bases that match TRBD2. V lost 6 bases to trimming and J lost 4 bases; unmatched junction nucleotides: 8. The CDR3 contains 16 residues. CDR1 and CDR2 from the germline V gene are SGHAT and FQNNGV. The CDR3 is CASRSAGLAGSDTQYF. CDR3 nucleotides: TGTGCCAGCAGATCCGCGGGACTAGCGGGTTCAGATACGCAGTATTTT. The whole variable domain, remainder taken from reference TRBV11-2 and TRBJ2-3, is EAGVAQSPRYKIIEKRQSVAFWCNPISGHATLYWYQQILGQGPKLLIQFQNNGVVDDSQLPKDRFSAERLKGVDSTLKIQPAKLEDSAVYLCASRSAGLAGSDTQYFGPGTRLTVL.

This clone has only one observation. The chain joins TRBV14 to TRBJ2-5; 7 bases match TRBD1. CDR3 size: 15 residues. Germline-derived CDR1 and CDR2 are SGHDN and FVKESK. The V segment lost 4 bases and the J segment 4 bases; nucleotides outside the gene matches: 9. The CDR3 DNA reads TGTGCCAGCAGCCTGATGACAGGGAGTATAGAGACCCAGTACTTC. Translated, it gives CASSLMTGSIETQYF. The full variable domain, in which reference TRBV14 and TRBJ2-5 provide the parts outside the CDR3, is EAGVTQFPSHSVIEKGQTVTLRCDPISGHDNLYWYRRVMGKEIKFLLHFVKESKQDESGMPNNRFLAERTGGTYSTLKVQPAELEDSGVYFCASSLMTGSIETQYFGPGTRLLVL.

The genes are TRBV5-5 and TRBJ1-2, with 8 bases matching TRBD1. The CDR3 runs 15 residues. Germline CDR1 and CDR2: SGHKS and YYEKEE (reference sequence). The V segment lost 0 bases and the J segment 2 bases; nucleotides outside the gene matches: 3. CDR3 DNA: TGTGCCAGCAGCTTGGGGCAGGGGGCGAACTATGGCTACACCTTC. It translates to CASSLGQGANYGYTF.

This chain links TRBV27 with TRBJ2-1, with 11 bases that match TRBD1. There are 15 residues in the CDR3. CDR1 and CDR2 from the germline V gene are MNHEY and SMNVEV (reference sequence). The junction had 8 bases not matched to a gene; V was cut back by 6 bases and J by 7 bases. The CDR3 loop reads CASSPGTGGGNEQFF. The CDR3 nucleotides read TGTGCCAGCAGCCCCGGGACAGGGGGAGGAAATGAGCAGTTCTTC.

This clone was recorded only once. The chain joins TRBV1 to TRBJ2-1; the table's D call, TRBD2, was not checked against the DNA. TRBV1 is tagged as a pseudogene. This CDR3 is built from 16 residues. The CDR3 region is CTSSQEASGRWDEQFF. The CDR3 nucleotides are TGCACCAGCAGCCAAGAGGCTAGCGGGAGATGGGATGAGCAGTTCTTC.